One and the same sample provided the 12 T cell receptor beta chains below, sequenced in a study of cytomegalovirus exposure and HLA in healthy donors. PCR primers comprised 60 Vbeta and 13 Jbeta primers. Only in-frame clones appear in the TCRdb table, and some are missing; sequencing was by immunoSEQ multiplex PCR. The table includes about 120,000 clones, about 75% detected once. Sequencing was carried out using PBMCs. These receptors all stem from a woman between 35 and 50 years old in good health and CMV-seropositive.

The sample holds one count of this clone. The chain employs TRBV6-1 and TRBJ2-3; 9 nucleotides line up with TRBD1. The V and J ends lost 4 bases and 4 bases, in that order; junction bases with no gene match: 12. The germline V gene has CDR1 MNHNS and CDR2 SASEGT. The CDR3 runs to 17 residues. The CDR3 DNA follows: TGTGCCAGCAGTGCAAGGACCGGACAGGGGAGTGCAGATACGCAGTATTTT. Translating gives CASSARTGQGSADTQYF.

This chain links TRBV5-1 with TRBJ2-3; 7 bases agree with TRBD1. With 4 bases clipped from V and 2 bases from J, the junction kept 4 bases outside the gene matches. This CDR3 comprises 14 residues. Germline V gene lookup returns CDR1 SGHRS and CDR2 YFSETQ. This chain's CDR3 is CASSLGQTTDTQYF. The CDR3 nucleotides read TGCGCCAGCAGCCTGGGACAGACCACAGATACGCAGTATTTT. Based on the CDR3 plus reference TRBV5-1 and TRBJ2-3, the full variable domain is KAGVTQTPRYLIKTRGQQVTLSCSPISGHRSVSWYQQTPGQGLQFLFEYFSETQRNKGNFPGRFSGRQFSNSRSEMNVSTLELGDSALYLCASSLGQTTDTQYFGPGTRLTVL.

The J gene is TRBJ1-2, the V gene TRBV4-3; D gene uncertain. The CDR3 is made up of 15 amino acids. Germline V gene data show CDR1 as LGHNA and CDR2 as YSLEER. Trimming removed 4 bases at V and 4 bases at J, with 16 bases between. In DNA, the CDR3 is TGCGCCAGCAGCCCCGGAATTACAAGCGGCTATGGCTACACCTTC. This translates into CASSPGITSGYGYTF.

The genes are TRBV5-4 and TRBJ2-7, with a weak D call TRBD2 (5 bases). Trimming shortened V by 4 bases and J by 6 bases, and 17 bases separated the two germline ends. Germline V gene lookup returns CDR1 SGHNT and CDR2 YYREEE (reference sequence). The CDR3 is 14 residues long. The CDR3: CASSPRSGAVEQYF. CDR3 nucleotides: TGTGCCAGCAGCCCTCGCAGCGGAGCGGTCGAGCAGTACTTC.

This chain uses TRBV28 with TRBJ1-1; D is ambiguous. The CDR3 spans 15 residues. Germline assignment: CDR1 MDHEN and CDR2 SYDVKM. V shed 1 base and J shed 0 bases, with 9 bases lying between them. The CDR3 nucleotides read TGTGCCAGCAGTTTATTGGCCGAAGTGAACACTGAAGCTTTCTTT. Translating gives CASSLLAEVNTEAFF.

The V and J genes are TRBV14 and TRBJ2-5; 12 nucleotides match TRBD2. V dropped 4 bases and J dropped 5; count of bases not matched to a gene: 11. This CDR3 is built from 17 residues. Germline CDR1 reads SGHDN; CDR2 reads FVKESK. The CDR3 region is CASSPATSGRVGETQYF. DNA for the CDR3: TGTGCCAGCAGCCCCGCGACTAGCGGGAGAGTGGGGGAGACCCAGTACTTC.

The V gene is TRBV6-6, the J gene TRBJ1-1; D may be TRBD1 (6 bases). Between the trimmed V and J ends, which lost 7 bases and 3 bases, there was a span of 15 bases. This CDR3 has 14 amino acids. In germline, CDR1 is MNHNY, CDR2 SVGAGI (reference sequence). Here the CDR3 reads CASTIQGPDTEAFF. In DNA form, the CDR3 reads TGTGCCAGCACCATACAGGGCCCTGACACTGAAGCTTTCTTT.

The rearrangement links TRBV2 to TRBJ1-6, with a possible D match to TRBD1 (5 bases). CDR3 length: 17 residues. The germline CDR1 and CDR2 sequences are SNHLY and FYNNEI. V lost 5 bases to trimming and J lost 8 bases, with 22 bases between them. The CDR3 sequence is CASSQGPGGSFHSPLHF. The DNA of the CDR3 is TGTGCCAGCAGTCAGGGCCCGGGAGGGTCGTTTCATTCACCCCTCCACTTT.

The rearrangement joins TRBV27 to TRBJ2-2, with a tentative D call TRBD2 (6 bases). Germline V gives CDR1 MNHEY, CDR2 SMNVEV (reference sequence). The CDR3 totals 14 residues. V gave up 6 bases and J gave up 7 bases, with 15 bases separating them. The CDR3 sequence is CASSALRGDGELFF. The CDR3 DNA reads TGTGCCAGCAGCGCTTTGCGGGGAGACGGGGAGCTGTTTTTT.

This clone came up a few times. V is TRBV6-1 and J is TRBJ1-4; D is undetermined. The V and J ends lost 2 bases and 0 bases respectively, with 10 bases between them. The CDR3 loop spans 16 amino acids. CDR1 and CDR2 from the germline V gene are MNHNS and SASEGT. The CDR3 DNA is TGTGCCAGCAGTGAATCGTACAGTCCAACTAATGAAAAACTGTTTTTT. As protein: CASSESYSPTNEKLFF.

This clone has only a few counts. The V and J genes are TRBV19 and TRBJ1-2; TRBD1 matches at 7 bases. Germline CDR1 LNHDA, CDR2 SQIVND (reference sequence). This CDR3 spans 12 amino acids. V trimming: 5 bases; J trimming: 8 bases; junction bases outside the gene matches: 5. CDR3 coding DNA: TGTGCCAGTAGTGACAGGGTAGACGGCTACACCTTC. It translates to CASSDRVDGYTF.

The CDR3 reads CATSRGGDSGNQPQHF. The CDR3 DNA reads as TGTGCCACCAGCAGAGGGGGGGATTCCGGGAATCAGCCCCAGCATTTT. The genes are TRBV15 and TRBJ1-5, with D perhaps TRBD1 (5 bases). CDR1 is LNHNV, CDR2 YYDKDF, per germline (reference sequence). The CDR3 covers 16 residues. V shed 1 base and J shed 4 bases, with 14 bases lying between them.